This T cell receptor (beta chain) was documented in a study of cytomegalovirus exposure and HLA in healthy donors. The PCR contained 60 Vbeta and 13 Jbeta primers. The data were produced by immunoSEQ multiplex PCR, yet TCRdb's version contains in-frame clones alone and is incomplete. The profile shows around 90,000 clones, approximately 83% of them singletons. CDR1 and CDR2 (germline): KGHSY, FQNENV. This CDR3 is built from 16 residues. V lost 2 bases, J lost 4 bases, and 6 bases stayed unmatched. Nominally healthy donors provided the samples, though records likely missed some immune exposures. The receptor was derived from a man between 45 and 60 years old in good health and CMV-seronegative. This chain connects TRBV16 to TRBJ1-2; 11 bases are shared with TRBD1. The sequenced material came from PBMCs. CDR3 nucleotides: TGTGCCAGCAGCCAAACCAGGACAGGGGGCGGCTATGGCTACACCTTC. It translates to CASSQTRTGGGYGYTF.